This passage covers 20 T cell receptor beta chains from one sample sequenced in a study of shared clonotypes between healthy human individuals. Produced via immunoSEQ multiplex PCR; TCRdb's table is partial and in-frame only. Found here are about 600,000 clones, around 97% of them singletons; the top ten hold around 0.058%. The sequenced sample consisted of naive CD4+ T cells sorted from blood. Noted subset: CD45RA+ positively selected. The receptor source for this set is a woman aged 25 to 39 in good health.

The chain uses TRBV7-9 and TRBJ1-4; weak D call: TRBD1 (5 bases). V lost 7 bases and J 2 bases, leaving 14 bases between the germline ends. Germline assignment: CDR1 SEHNR and CDR2 FQNEAQ (reference sequence). The CDR3 has 15 residues. The CDR3 loop reads CASKTGGKTNEKLFF. DNA of the CDR3: TGTGCCAGCAAAACCGGGGGAAAGACTAATGAAAAACTGTTTTTT.

This clone was seen only once. The genes are TRBV6-1 and TRBJ2-5, with TRBD2 as a possible D gene (5 bases). In germline, CDR1 is MNHNS, CDR2 SASEGT. The CDR3 runs to 14 residues. V lost 7 bases and J lost 7, with 19 bases in between. The CDR3 coding sequence is TGTGCCAGCACCAGAAACTTGGAGGTAGGGACCCAGTACTTC. This encodes CASTRNLEVGTQYF.

The chain is built from TRBV18 and TRBJ1-5; D is unclear. With 3 bases removed from V and 6 bases from J, the gap between germline ends came to 9 bases. The CDR3 covers 13 residues. CDR1 and CDR2 from the germline V gene are KGHSH and LQKENI. The CDR3 DNA sequence: TGTGCCAGCTCACCCGGGTCTGGTCAGCCCCAGCATTTT. Translation gives CASSPGSGQPQHF.

This sequence joins TRBV20-1 and TRBJ1-2; no reliable D call. CDR1 and CDR2 from the germline V gene are DFQATT and SNEGSKA (reference sequence). This CDR3 region has 10 residues. V was cut by 4 bases and J by 7 bases, with 7 bases left in between. The CDR3 DNA follows: TGCAGTGCTACCGGGCCTGGCTACACCTTC. Protein sequence: CSATGPGYTF.

The chain recombines TRBV7-2 with TRBJ1-3; D not certain. The germline V gene encodes CDR1 SGHTA and CDR2 FQGNSA. The CDR3 sequence is 11 residues long. The V and J ends lost 5 bases and 7 bases respectively, with 6 bases between them. CDR3 region: CASSPLNTIYF. In DNA, the CDR3 is TGTGCCAGCAGCCCTTTGAACACCATATATTTT. The full variable domain, its missing parts supplied by reference TRBV7-2 and TRBJ1-3, is GAGVSQSPSNKVTEKGKDVELRCDPISGHTALYWYRQSLGQGLEFLIYFQGNSAPDKSGLPSDRFSAERTGGSVSTLTIQRTQQEDSAVYLCASSPLNTIYFGEGSWLTVV.

The rearrangement joins TRBV7-2 to TRBJ2-3; 7 nucleotides line up with TRBD1. The junction had 7 bases not matched to a gene; V was cut back by 3 bases and J by 7 bases. This CDR3 comprises 14 residues. The germline V gene has CDR1 SGHTA and CDR2 FQGNSA. The CDR3 region is CASSFVQGTYTQYF. CDR3 nucleotide sequence: TGTGCCAGCAGCTTCGTACAGGGGACATATACGCAGTATTTT.

This rearrangement joins TRBV29-1 to TRBJ1-4, with D hard to call. The CDR3 is 11 amino acids. The V gene's germline CDR1 is SQVTM and CDR2 ANQGSEA. V was trimmed by 6 bases and J by 5 bases, leaving 7 bases between them. The CDR3 DNA reads TGCAGCGTGGACTTAAATGAAAAACTGTTTTTT. Residues: CSVDLNEKLFF.

This clone was seen just once. The chain carries TRBV2 and TRBJ1-2; TRBD1 agrees at 12 bases. This CDR3 has 14 residues. Germline V gene data show CDR1 as SNHLY and CDR2 as FYNNEI. The V and J ends lost 2 bases and 7 bases, in that order; junction bases with no gene match: 2. The CDR3 region has the DNA TGTGCCAGCAGTGAATGGGGACAGGGGGCTGGCTACACCTTC. Residues: CASSEWGQGAGYTF.

The chain is built from TRBV7-2 and TRBJ1-1; the match to TRBD1 covers 10 bases. The germline V gene has CDR1 SGHTA and CDR2 FQGNSA. This CDR3 has 15 residues. V shed 5 bases and J 4 bases; nucleotides not matched to a gene: 7. The CDR3 here is CASSPRDRGGTEAFF. As DNA, the CDR3 is TGTGCCAGCAGCCCTCGGGACAGGGGCGGCACTGAAGCTTTCTTT.

This clone showed up just once. The gene calls are TRBV7-3 and TRBJ2-5; maybe TRBD1 (6 bases). The V gene lost 5 bases and the J gene lost 2 bases, with 12 bases spanning the gap. The CDR3 is made up of 14 amino acids. Germline-derived CDR1 and CDR2 are SGHTA and FQGTGA. The CDR3 spells CASSPWGQQETQYF. CDR3 sequence (DNA): TGTGCCAGCAGCCCCTGGGGGCAGCAAGAGACCCAGTACTTC.

The rearrangement joins TRBV19 to TRBJ2-2, with 16 bases lining up with TRBD2. Germline loops: CDR1 LNHDA, CDR2 SQIVND (reference sequence). CDR3 length equals 20 residues. The J segment lost 4 bases and the V segment lost 5 bases, leaving 13 bases of the junction unmatched. CDR3 region: CASSALTGLAGGRGTGELFF. The CDR3 DNA sequence: TGTGCCAGTAGTGCGCTCACGGGACTAGCGGGAGGGCGCGGCACCGGGGAGCTGTTTTTT.

J is TRBJ2-7 and V is TRBV10-1; D gene uncertain. Germline V gene lookup returns CDR1 WNHNN and CDR2 SYGVQD (reference sequence). With 3 bases removed from V and 1 base from J, the gap between germline ends came to 7 bases. The length of the CDR3 is 13 residues. The CDR3 DNA reads TGCGCCAGCAGTGACGGCTATTCCTACGAGCAGTACTTC. Residues: CASSDGYSYEQYF.

The chain uses TRBV28 and TRBJ2-5; D is perhaps TRBD1 (7 bases). V dropped 1 base and J dropped 1 base, with 13 bases sitting between them. Germline CDR1 MDHEN, CDR2 SYDVKM. The CDR3 covers 16 residues. CDR3 loop: CASSLSGQEGQETQYF. The CDR3 nucleotides read TGTGCCAGCAGTTTATCCGGACAGGAGGGCCAAGAGACCCAGTACTTC.

The V call is TRBV7-9, the J call TRBJ2-5; 10 bases line up with TRBD2. The CDR3 loop spans 14 amino acids. Germline V gene data show CDR1 as SEHNR and CDR2 as FQNEAQ (reference sequence). The V segment lost 5 bases and the J segment 4 bases; nucleotides outside the gene matches: 4. The CDR3 protein is CASSDSGRSETQYF. The CDR3 DNA reads TGTGCCAGCAGCGATAGCGGGAGGTCAGAGACCCAGTACTTC.

The chain employs TRBV11-2 and TRBJ1-5, with D uncertain. Germline CDR1 is SGHAT and CDR2 is FQNNGV. This CDR3 comprises 12 residues. V was cut by 1 base and J by 6 bases, with 4 bases left in between. This CDR3 reads CASSLGGQPQHF. CDR3 nucleotides: TGTGCCAGCAGCTTAGGCGGTCAGCCCCAGCATTTT.

The chain has TRBV5-1 and TRBJ1-1; TRBD1 matches 8 bases. This CDR3 has 15 amino acids. Trimming took 3 bases from V and 5 from J; bases not matched to a gene: 9. Looked up from germline, CDR1 is SGHRS and CDR2 is YFSETQ. The CDR3 sequence is CASSSDRAAGTEAFF. The CDR3 region has the DNA TGCGCCAGCAGCTCGGACAGGGCAGCGGGTACTGAAGCTTTCTTT. Drawing the rest from reference TRBV5-1 and TRBJ1-1, the complete variable domain is KAGVTQTPRYLIKTRGQQVTLSCSPISGHRSVSWYQQTPGQGLQFLFEYFSETQRNKGNFPGRFSGRQFSNSRSEMNVSTLELGDSALYLCASSSDRAAGTEAFFGQGTRLTVV.

The chain carries TRBV15 and TRBJ1-3; D is ambiguous. The CDR3 runs to 18 residues. The germline V and J ends were trimmed by 0 bases and 0 bases, with 15 bases remaining between them. Germline V CDR1 and CDR2: LNHNV, YYDKDF (reference sequence). CDR3 region: CATSRDRTSLSSGNTIYF. The CDR3 DNA follows: TGTGCCACCAGCAGAGATCGAACTAGCTTAAGCTCTGGAAACACCATATATTTT.

This clone was detected once. This chain connects TRBV10-3 to TRBJ2-1, with 10 bases identical to TRBD2. Germline-derived CDR1 and CDR2 are ENHRY and SYGVKD. This CDR3 comprises 13 residues. With 6 bases clipped from V and 6 bases from J, the junction kept 2 bases outside the gene matches. CDR3 amino acids: CAIRLAGTNEQFF. CDR3 nucleotide sequence: TGTGCCATCAGACTAGCGGGGACCAATGAGCAGTTCTTC.

The CDR3 DNA follows: TGTGCCAGCAGTGAATCAGGGCGTCCACGGCCCCAGCATTTT. It yields the protein CASSESGRPRPQHF. The genes are TRBV2 and TRBJ1-5; a possible D gene is TRBD1 (5 bases). Trimming removed 2 bases at V and 9 bases at J, with 14 bases between. Germline CDR1 is SNHLY and CDR2 is FYNNEI. The CDR3 is 14 residues long.

The sample holds one count of this clone. The chain carries TRBV9 and TRBJ1-3; D might be TRBD1 (6 bases). Trimming removed 7 bases from V and 0 bases from J, with 11 bases in between. The CDR3 totals 14 residues. Germline CDR1 reads SGDLS; CDR2 reads YYNGEE. The CDR3 bases are TGTGCCAGCTCGGACAGAGACTCTGGAAACACCATATATTTT. It translates to CASSDRDSGNTIYF.